Listed here are 27 T cell receptor beta chains from one sample, sequenced in a study of T cells after posttransplantation cyclophosphamide. The repertoire was sequenced with immunoSEQ multiplex PCR; TCRdb's copy has only in-frame clones and lacks some. The sample includes about 46,000 clones, roughly 92% of them seen just once. The specimen sequenced was PBMCs. The source of these receptors is a woman aged 50 to 60 in good health and a related stem cell transplant donor.

The rearrangement joins TRBV6-5 to TRBJ1-1; D possibly corresponds to TRBD1 (6 bases). V lost 3 bases, J lost 1 base, and 9 bases lay in between. CDR3 length: 14 residues. CDR1 and CDR2 from the germline V gene are MNHEY and SVGAGI. Here the CDR3 reads CASSYPGQNTEAFF. The CDR3 DNA sequence: TGTGCCAGCAGTTATCCGGGACAGAACACTGAAGCTTTCTTT.

The V call is TRBV30, the J call TRBJ1-1; D not resolved. The CDR3 sequence is 16 residues long. V dropped 3 bases and J dropped 6 bases, with 23 bases sitting between them. Germline loops: CDR1 GTSNPN, CDR2 SVGIG (reference sequence). CDR3 bases: TGTGCCTGGAGATTACCGGTCGCCACCGGGTTCGCTGAAGCTTTCTTT. This gives the protein CAWRLPVATGFAEAFF.

J is TRBJ1-2 and V is TRBV5-1; weak D call: TRBD1 (6 bases). Germline V gives CDR1 SGHRS, CDR2 YFSETQ. The CDR3 extends over 14 amino acids. Trimming pared 0 bases from V and 4 bases from J, leaving 10 bases between. The CDR3 reads CASSLGQALYGYTF. In nucleotides, the CDR3 is TGCGCCAGCAGCTTGGGACAGGCCCTCTATGGCTACACCTTC.

Note on this clone: One end of the junction fails to match germline, which may point to a read error. Other DNA sequences from this sample encode an identical CDR3 as well. The V call is TRBV30, the J call TRBJ1-6; possibly TRBD1 for D (5 bases). CDR1 and CDR2 (germline): GTSNPN, SVGIG (reference sequence). CDR3 size: 15 residues. The CDR3 coding sequence is TGTGCCTGGAGTGTACGGGGGAGATATAATTCCCCCCTCCACTTT. It specifies CAWSVRGRYNSPLHF.

This chain joins TRBV4-1 and TRBJ1-6; D is perhaps TRBD1 (5 bases). The CDR3 is made up of 19 amino acids. Germline V gene sequence: CDR1 MGHRA, CDR2 YSYEKL. V was clipped by 4 bases and J by 0 bases, with 19 bases between them. In nucleotides, the CDR3 is TGCGCCAGCAGCCCCGACGGCCTTTCCGGGGGCTCCTATAATTCACCCCTCCACTTT. It yields the protein CASSPDGLSGGSYNSPLHF.

The rearrangement links TRBV11-2 to TRBJ2-3, with D tentatively TRBD2 (5 bases). This CDR3 has 13 residues. Germline V CDR1 and CDR2: SGHAT, FQNNGV. V lost 3 bases and J 3 bases, leaving 7 bases between the germline ends. CDR3 nucleotide sequence: TGTGCCAGCAGCTTGGGCGGGACAGATACGCAGTATTTT. This codes for CASSLGGTDTQYF.

The chain links TRBV6-1 to TRBJ2-5, with 9 bases that match TRBD2. V shed 0 bases, J shed 5 bases, and the junction held 13 bases outside the gene matches. The CDR3 consists of 18 residues. Germline CDR1 MNHNS, CDR2 SASEGT. The CDR3 DNA reads TGTGCCAGCAGTGAAGCTAGCGGGAGTTTGGATTGGTTGGAGACCCAGTACTTC. This encodes CASSEASGSLDWLETQYF.

Worth noting for this clone: Germline and junction disagree at one end, which may indicate a read error. This CDR3 is CTSRQPTSYGYTF. CDR3 DNA sequence: TGTACCAGCAGGCAACCCACCAGCTATGGCTACACCTTC. The genes are TRBV14 and TRBJ1-2; D ambiguous. Germline CDR1 reads SGHDN; CDR2 reads FVKESK. The CDR3 is 13 residues long. The full variable domain, completed using reference TRBV14 and TRBJ1-2, is EAGVTQFPSHSVIEKGQTVTLRCDPISGHDNLYWYRRVMGKEIKFLLHFVKESKQDESGMPNNRFLAERTGGTYSTLKVQPAELEDSGVYFCTSRQPTSYGYTFGSGTRLTVV.

The chain uses TRBV11-2 and TRBJ2-3; 13 positions match TRBD2. This CDR3 comprises 15 residues. V shed 8 bases, J shed 2 bases, and the junction held 4 bases outside the gene matches. Germline V gene sequence: CDR1 SGHAT, CDR2 FQNNGV. The DNA for the CDR3 is TGTGCCAGCCACGGACTAGCGGGAGCCACAGATACGCAGTATTTT. Translation: CASHGLAGATDTQYF.

The chain employs TRBV5-1 and TRBJ1-5, with D perhaps matching TRBD1 (6 bases). The V gene's germline CDR1 is SGHRS and CDR2 YFSETQ. V was shortened by 1 base and J by 3 bases, with 11 bases between the two germline ends. The CDR3 extends over 15 amino acids. The chain's CDR3 is CASSLTGYDNQPQHF. The CDR3 DNA is TGCGCCAGCAGCTTGACAGGGTACGACAATCAGCCCCAGCATTTT.

This sequence joins TRBV7-8 and TRBJ2-7; 9 positions agree with TRBD1. The CDR3 length is 13 residues. Trimming took 5 bases from V and 6 from J; bases not matched to a gene: 5. Germline-derived CDR1 and CDR2 are SGHVS and FQNEAQ. CDR3 residues: CASSRTGASEQYF. The CDR3 nucleotides are TGTGCCAGCAGCCGGACAGGGGCGAGCGAGCAGTACTTC.

The CDR3 spells CASSFTGTGYEQYF. The CDR3 nucleotides read TGTGCCAGCAGTTTCACCGGGACTGGCTACGAGCAGTACTTC. V gene TRBV28 combines with J gene TRBJ2-7; D may be TRBD2 (6 bases). V was shortened by 3 bases and J by 3 bases, with 12 bases between the two germline ends. The germline gives CDR1 MDHEN, CDR2 SYDVKM. This CDR3 is built from 14 residues.

The CDR3 loop reads CASSSPTGRRTEAFF. The CDR3 coding sequence is TGTGCCAGTAGTTCCCCGACAGGCCGGAGAACTGAAGCTTTCTTT. The chain recombines TRBV19 with TRBJ1-1; D may be TRBD1 (6 bases). Deletions cut 5 bases from V and 5 bases from J, with 18 bases between. The CDR3 is 15 residues long. Looked up from germline, CDR1 is LNHDA and CDR2 is SQIVND (reference sequence). The full variable domain, rest sourced from reference TRBV19 and TRBJ1-1, is DGGITQSPKYLFRKEGQNVTLSCEQNLNHDAMYWYRQDPGQGLRLIYYSQIVNDFQKGDIAEGYSVSREKKESFPLTVTSAQKNPTAFYLCASSSPTGRRTEAFFGQGTRLTVV.

CDR3 DNA sequence: TGTGCCAGCAGCTCACCCCGGACAGACCCCTCCAATGAGCAGTTCTTC. Translation: CASSSPRTDPSNEQFF. The chain has TRBV5-6 and TRBJ2-1; TRBD1 might be the D (6 bases). Germline V gives CDR1 SGHDT, CDR2 YYEEEE. V shed 3 bases and J shed 6 bases, with 19 bases lying between them. This CDR3 is built from 16 residues.

V gene TRBV9 combines with J gene TRBJ2-5; 7 bases map to TRBD1. Germline CDR1 is SGDLS and CDR2 is YYNGEE. V dropped 4 bases and J dropped 5; count of bases not matched to a gene: 14. The CDR3 totals 16 residues. CDR3 amino acids: CASSTSRDRDRETQYF. Here the CDR3 DNA reads TGTGCCAGCAGCACCAGCCGGGACAGAGACAGGGAGACCCAGTACTTC.

The chain has TRBV11-2 and TRBJ1-4; D unresolved. There are 16 residues in the CDR3. Trimming removed 5 bases at V and 0 bases at J, with 13 bases between. Germline lookup yields CDR1 SGHAT and CDR2 FQNNGV. The CDR3 reads CASSRGARATNEKLFF. CDR3 bases: TGTGCCAGCAGCCGAGGAGCGCGAGCAACTAATGAAAAACTGTTTTTT.

The chain employs TRBV11-3 and TRBJ2-1; 8 bases line up with TRBD2. This CDR3 has 15 amino acids. Germline V lookup: CDR1 SGHNT, CDR2 YENEEA. J lost 7 bases, V lost 5 bases, and 10 bases had no gene match. As DNA, the CDR3 is TGTGCCAGCAGCAACTCGGCGGGAGGTGAGAATGAGCAGTTCTTC. This encodes CASSNSAGGENEQFF.

The chain couples TRBV27 to TRBJ2-3, with 9 bases matching TRBD2. The J segment lost 1 base and the V segment lost 1 base, leaving 9 bases of the junction unmatched. The CDR3 sequence is 18 residues long. Germline V CDR1 and CDR2: MNHEY, SMNVEV (reference sequence). DNA of the CDR3: TGTGCCAGCAGTTTATTTAGCGGGAGAGGGGGGGGCACAGATACGCAGTATTTT. Encoded protein: CASSLFSGRGGGTDTQYF.

To note about this clone: Other DNA sequences in this specimen translate into the identical CDR3. The chain employs TRBV18 and TRBJ1-6; 7 bases are a match to TRBD1. The CDR3 has 16 residues. Per the germline V gene, CDR1 is KGHSH and CDR2 is LQKENI. The V segment lost 3 bases and the J segment 5 bases; nucleotides outside the gene matches: 7. CDR3 bases: TGTGCCAGCTCACCCATCCGGACAGGAGATAATTCACCCCTCCACTTT. It encodes CASSPIRTGDNSPLHF.

This clone has only one observation. The chain recombines TRBV19 with TRBJ1-3, with D possibly being TRBD1 (6 bases). The CDR3 has 11 residues. CDR1 and CDR2 (germline): LNHDA, SQIVND (reference sequence). This chain's CDR3 is CLQGSGNTIYF. The CDR3 nucleotides are TGTCTCCAGGGGTCCGGAAACACCATATATTTT. Drawing the rest from reference TRBV19 and TRBJ1-3, the complete variable domain is DGGITQSPKYLFRKEGQNVTLSCEQNLNHDAMYWYRQDPGQGLRLIYYSQIVNDFQKGDIAEGYSVSREKKESFPLTVTSAQKNPTAFYLCLQGSGNTIYFGEGSWLTVV.

The chain recombines TRBV5-1 with TRBJ1-6, with a weak D call TRBD1 (6 bases). From germline, CDR1 is SGHRS and CDR2 YFSETQ. This CDR3 comprises 15 residues. Trimming removed 3 bases at V and 1 base at J, with 8 bases between. In DNA, the CDR3 is TGCGCCAGCAGCTCGACAGGTTCCTATAATTCACCCCTCCACTTT. The encoded protein is CASSSTGSYNSPLHF.

The DNA of the CDR3 is TGTGCCAGCAAAATCGACAGGGGTGGAGGTGAAGCTTTCTTT. Its translation is CASKIDRGGGEAFF. The V call is TRBV18, the J call TRBJ1-1; 8 bases agree with TRBD1. With 8 bases clipped from V and 7 bases from J, the junction kept 12 bases outside the gene matches. Germline loops: CDR1 KGHSH, CDR2 LQKENI. This CDR3 contains 14 residues.

The CDR3 region has the DNA TGTGCCAGCAGATTGACAGGGGGGAACACTGAAGCTTTCTTT. Translating it yields CASRLTGGNTEAFF. The J gene is TRBJ1-1, the V gene TRBV7-8; 9 bases are shared with TRBD1. CDR1 and CDR2 (germline): SGHVS, FQNEAQ. The CDR3 spans 14 residues. V shed 6 bases, J shed 1 base, and the junction held 3 bases outside the gene matches. Supplemented by reference TRBV7-8 and TRBJ1-1, the full variable domain reads GAGVSQSPRYKVAKRGQDVALRCDPISGHVSLFWYQQALGQGPEFLTYFQNEAQLDKSGLPSDRFFAERPEGSVSTLKIQRTQQEDSAVYLCASRLTGGNTEAFFGQGTRLTVV.

V usage is TRBV28 and J usage is TRBJ1-3; 7 nucleotides agree with TRBD1. Germline V gives CDR1 MDHEN, CDR2 SYDVKM. Trimming took 5 bases from V and 2 from J; bases not matched to a gene: 3. This CDR3 comprises 14 residues. The CDR3 region has the DNA TGTGCCAGCAGTGCACAGGGGCCTGGAAACACCATATATTTT. Translated: CASSAQGPGNTIYF.

This clone was observed once. The chain recombines TRBV18 with TRBJ1-4, with 7 bases that match TRBD1. The germline gives CDR1 KGHSH, CDR2 LQKENI. This CDR3 contains 14 residues. The trim removed 5 bases at V and 4 bases at J, leaving 4 bases unmatched. Written as DNA, the CDR3 is TGTGCCAGCTCATCGACAGGGAATAATGAAAAACTGTTTTTT. Translated, it gives CASSSTGNNEKLFF. The whole variable domain, filled in from reference TRBV18 and TRBJ1-4, reads NAGVMQNPRHLVRRRGQEARLRCSPMKGHSHVYWYRQLPEEGLKFMVYLQKENIIDESGMPKERFSAEFPKEGPSILRIQQVVRGDSAAYFCASSSTGNNEKLFFGSGTQLSVL.

This clone was recorded once. CDR3 DNA sequence: TGTGCCAGTAGTTCAACAGGGGGAGTTACTGAAGCTTTCTTT. It specifies CASSSTGGVTEAFF. This rearrangement joins TRBV19 to TRBJ1-1; 8 bases agree with TRBD1. V dropped 5 bases and J dropped 5; count of bases not matched to a gene: 7. Germline values: CDR1 LNHDA, CDR2 SQIVND (reference sequence). The CDR3 runs to 14 residues.

This rearrangement joins TRBV9 to TRBJ2-4; 12 bases align to TRBD2. V lost 3 bases to trimming and J lost 0 bases; unmatched junction nucleotides: 7. Germline V lookup: CDR1 SGDLS, CDR2 YYNGEE. This CDR3 is 18 amino acids long. CDR3 DNA: TGTGCCAGCAGCGCCCTAGCGGGAGGGCCGTTAGCCAAAAACATTCAGTACTTC. It translates to CASSALAGGPLAKNIQYF.